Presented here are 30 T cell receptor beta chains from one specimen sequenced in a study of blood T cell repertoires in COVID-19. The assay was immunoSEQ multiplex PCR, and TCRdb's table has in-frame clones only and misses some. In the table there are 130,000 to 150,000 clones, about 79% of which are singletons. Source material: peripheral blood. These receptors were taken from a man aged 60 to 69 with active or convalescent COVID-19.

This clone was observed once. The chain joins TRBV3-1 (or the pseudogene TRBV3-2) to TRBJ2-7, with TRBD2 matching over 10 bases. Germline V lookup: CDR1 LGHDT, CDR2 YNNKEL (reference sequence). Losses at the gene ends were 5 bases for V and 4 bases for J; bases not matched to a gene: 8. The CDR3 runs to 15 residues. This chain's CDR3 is CASSTQAGGPYEQYF. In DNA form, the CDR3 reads TGTGCCAGCAGCACTCAAGCGGGGGGGCCTTACGAGCAGTACTTC.

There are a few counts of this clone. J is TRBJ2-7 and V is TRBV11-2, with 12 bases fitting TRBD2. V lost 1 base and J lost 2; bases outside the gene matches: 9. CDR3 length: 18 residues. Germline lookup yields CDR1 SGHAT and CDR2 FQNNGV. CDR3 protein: CASSLVPSGGAFTYEQYF. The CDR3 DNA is TGTGCCAGCAGCTTAGTCCCTAGCGGGGGGGCTTTCACCTACGAGCAGTACTTC.

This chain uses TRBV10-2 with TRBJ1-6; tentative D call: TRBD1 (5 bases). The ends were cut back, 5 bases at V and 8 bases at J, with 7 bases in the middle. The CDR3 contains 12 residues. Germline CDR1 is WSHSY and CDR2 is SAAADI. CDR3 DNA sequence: TGCGCCAGCAGTCGGGGGGATTCACCCCTCCACTTT. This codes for CASSRGDSPLHF.

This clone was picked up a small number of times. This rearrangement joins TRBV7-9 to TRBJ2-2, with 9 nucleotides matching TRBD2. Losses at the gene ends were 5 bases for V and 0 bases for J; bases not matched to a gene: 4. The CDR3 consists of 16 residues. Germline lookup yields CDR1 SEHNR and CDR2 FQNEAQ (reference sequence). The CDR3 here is CASSPTSGSNTGELFF. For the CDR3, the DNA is TGTGCCAGCAGCCCGACTAGCGGATCGAACACCGGGGAGCTGTTTTTT.

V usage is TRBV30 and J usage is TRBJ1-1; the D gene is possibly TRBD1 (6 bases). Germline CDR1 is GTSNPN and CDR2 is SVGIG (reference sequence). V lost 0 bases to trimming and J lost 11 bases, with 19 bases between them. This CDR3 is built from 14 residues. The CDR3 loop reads CAWSVHWQGPGAFF. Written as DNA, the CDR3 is TGTGCCTGGAGTGTACACTGGCAGGGGCCCGGCGCTTTCTTT.

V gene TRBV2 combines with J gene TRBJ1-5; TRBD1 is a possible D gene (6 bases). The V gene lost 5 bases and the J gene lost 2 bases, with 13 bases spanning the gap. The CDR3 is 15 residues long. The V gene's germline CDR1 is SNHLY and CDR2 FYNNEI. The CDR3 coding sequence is TGTGCCAGCAGTCGGGACGGACAGCGCAATCAGCCCCAGCATTTT. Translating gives CASSRDGQRNQPQHF.

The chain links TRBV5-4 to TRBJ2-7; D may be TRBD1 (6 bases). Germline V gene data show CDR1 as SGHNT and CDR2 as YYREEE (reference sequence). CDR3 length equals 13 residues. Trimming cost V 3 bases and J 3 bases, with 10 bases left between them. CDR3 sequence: CASSSTGSYEQYV. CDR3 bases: TGTGCCAGCAGCTCCACAGGGAGCTACGAGCAGTACGTC.

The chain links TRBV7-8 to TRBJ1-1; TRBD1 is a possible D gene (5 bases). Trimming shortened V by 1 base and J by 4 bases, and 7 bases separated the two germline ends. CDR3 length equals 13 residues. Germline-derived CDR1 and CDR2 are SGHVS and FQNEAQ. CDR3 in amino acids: CASSLGGGTEAFF. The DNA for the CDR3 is TGTGCCAGCAGCTTAGGGGGGGGCACTGAAGCTTTCTTT.

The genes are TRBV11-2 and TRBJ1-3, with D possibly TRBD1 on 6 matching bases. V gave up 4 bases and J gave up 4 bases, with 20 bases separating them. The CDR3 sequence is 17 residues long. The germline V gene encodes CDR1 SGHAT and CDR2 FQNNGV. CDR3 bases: TGTGCCAGCAGCTCGGGACAAACCCTCCGGCGAGGAAACACCATATATTTT. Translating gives CASSSGQTLRRGNTIYF.

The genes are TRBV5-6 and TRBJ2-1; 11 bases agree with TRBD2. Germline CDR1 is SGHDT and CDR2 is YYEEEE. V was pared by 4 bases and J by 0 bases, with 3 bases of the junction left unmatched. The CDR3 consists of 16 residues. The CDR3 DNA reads TGTGCCAGCAGCATCCTAGCGGGGGGCTCCTACAATGAGCAGTTCTTC. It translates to CASSILAGGSYNEQFF.

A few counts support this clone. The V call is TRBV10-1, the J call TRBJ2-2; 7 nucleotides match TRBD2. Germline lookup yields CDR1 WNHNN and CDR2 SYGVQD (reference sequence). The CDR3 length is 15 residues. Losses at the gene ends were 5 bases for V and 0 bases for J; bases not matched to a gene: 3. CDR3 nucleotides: TGCGCCAGCAGTCGCGGGAGACCGAACACCGGGGAGCTGTTTTTT. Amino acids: CASSRGRPNTGELFF.

CDR3 sequence: CASSQDVLPGHRNTEAFF. For the CDR3, the DNA is TGTGCCAGCAGCCAAGATGTACTGCCGGGACATCGGAACACTGAAGCTTTCTTT. V and J are TRBV14 and TRBJ1-1; perhaps TRBD1 as D (6 bases). Germline-derived CDR1 and CDR2 are SGHDN and FVKESK. V lost 0 bases and J 1 base, leaving 18 bases between the germline ends. This CDR3 spans 18 amino acids.

CDR3 nucleotides: TGTGCCATCAACTTGGGGGGGGTGAACACTGAAGCTTTCTTT. This codes for CAINLGGVNTEAFF. V usage is TRBV10-3 and J usage is TRBJ1-1; D perhaps matches TRBD1 (5 bases). CDR3 length equals 14 residues. The V end was cut by 7 bases, the J end by 0 bases, with 12 bases between. Germline V gene lookup returns CDR1 ENHRY and CDR2 SYGVKD.

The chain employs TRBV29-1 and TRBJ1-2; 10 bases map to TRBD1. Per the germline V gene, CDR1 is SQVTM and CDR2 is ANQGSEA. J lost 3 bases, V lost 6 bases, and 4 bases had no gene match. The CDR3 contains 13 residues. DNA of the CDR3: TGCAGCGTGACAGGGGGCGAGGACTATGGCTACACCTTC. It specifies CSVTGGEDYGYTF. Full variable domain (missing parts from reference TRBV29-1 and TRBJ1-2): SAVISQKPSRDICQRGTSLTIQCQVDSQVTMMFWYRQQPGQSLTLIATANQGSEATYESGFVIDKFPISRPNLTFSTLTVSNMSPEDSSIYLCSVTGGEDYGYTFGSGTRLTVV.

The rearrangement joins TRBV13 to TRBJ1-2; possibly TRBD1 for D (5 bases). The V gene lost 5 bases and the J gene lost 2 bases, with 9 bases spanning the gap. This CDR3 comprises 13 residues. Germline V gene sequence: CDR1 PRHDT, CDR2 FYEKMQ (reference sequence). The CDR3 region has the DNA TGTGCCAGCAGCACACAGGAGAACTATGGCTACACCTTC. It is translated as CASSTQENYGYTF.

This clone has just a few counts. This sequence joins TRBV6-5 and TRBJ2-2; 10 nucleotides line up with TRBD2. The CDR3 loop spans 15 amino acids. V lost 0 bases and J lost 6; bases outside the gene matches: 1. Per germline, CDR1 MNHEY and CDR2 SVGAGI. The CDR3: CASSYSSGGAGELFF. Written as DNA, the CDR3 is TGTGCCAGCAGTTACTCGAGCGGGGGGGCCGGGGAGCTGTTTTTT.

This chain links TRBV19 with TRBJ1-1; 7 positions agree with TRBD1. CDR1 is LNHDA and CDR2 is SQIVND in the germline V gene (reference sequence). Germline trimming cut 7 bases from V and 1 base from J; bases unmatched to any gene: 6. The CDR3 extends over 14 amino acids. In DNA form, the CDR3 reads TGTGCCAGTACCCCGACAGGGACGAACACTGAAGCTTTCTTT. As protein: CASTPTGTNTEAFF.

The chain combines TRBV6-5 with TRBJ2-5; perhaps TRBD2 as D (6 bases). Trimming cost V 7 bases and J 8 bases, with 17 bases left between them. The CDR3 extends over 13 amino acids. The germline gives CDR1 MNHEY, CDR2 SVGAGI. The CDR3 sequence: CASNKVGGGTQYF. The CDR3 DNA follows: TGTGCCAGCAACAAGGTCGGGGGTGGAACCCAGTACTTC.

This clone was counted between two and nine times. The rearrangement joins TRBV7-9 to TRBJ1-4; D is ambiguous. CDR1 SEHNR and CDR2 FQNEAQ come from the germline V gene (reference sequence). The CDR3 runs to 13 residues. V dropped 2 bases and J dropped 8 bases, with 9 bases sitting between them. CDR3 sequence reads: CASSLSGYEKLFF. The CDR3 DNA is TGTGCCAGCAGCTTAAGCGGATACGAAAAACTGTTTTTT. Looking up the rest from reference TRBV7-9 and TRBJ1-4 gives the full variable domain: DTGVSQNPRHKITKRGQNVTFRCDPISEHNRLYWYRQTLGQGPEFLTYFQNEAQLEKSRLLSDRFSAERPKGSFSTLEIQRTEQGDSAMYLCASSLSGYEKLFFGSGTQLSVL.

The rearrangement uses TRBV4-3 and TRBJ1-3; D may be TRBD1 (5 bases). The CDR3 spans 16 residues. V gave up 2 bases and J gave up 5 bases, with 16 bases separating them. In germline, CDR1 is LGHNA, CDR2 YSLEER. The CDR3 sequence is CASSQWDDRDRNTIYF. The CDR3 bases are TGCGCCAGCAGCCAATGGGATGACAGAGATCGAAACACCATATATTTT.

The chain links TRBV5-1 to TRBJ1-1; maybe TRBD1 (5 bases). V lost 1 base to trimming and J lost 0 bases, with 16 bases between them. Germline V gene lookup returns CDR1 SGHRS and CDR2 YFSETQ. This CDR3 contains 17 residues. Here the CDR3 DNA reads TGCGCCAGCAGCTTGTATCTAACAGGAGTCATGAACACTGAAGCTTTCTTT. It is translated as CASSLYLTGVMNTEAFF.

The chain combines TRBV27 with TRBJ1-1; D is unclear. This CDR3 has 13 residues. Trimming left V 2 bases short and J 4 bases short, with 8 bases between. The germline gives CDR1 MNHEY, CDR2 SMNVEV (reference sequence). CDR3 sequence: CASSLVGVTEAFF. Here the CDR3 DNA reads TGTGCCAGCAGTTTAGTGGGAGTCACTGAAGCTTTCTTT.

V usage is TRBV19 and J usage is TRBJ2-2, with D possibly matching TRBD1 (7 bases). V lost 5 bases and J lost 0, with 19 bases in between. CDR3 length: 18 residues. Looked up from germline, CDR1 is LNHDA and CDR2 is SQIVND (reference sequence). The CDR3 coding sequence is TGTGCCAGTAGTGGGAGTGGGGGGACAGCAACGAACACCGGGGAGCTGTTTTTT. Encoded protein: CASSGSGGTATNTGELFF.

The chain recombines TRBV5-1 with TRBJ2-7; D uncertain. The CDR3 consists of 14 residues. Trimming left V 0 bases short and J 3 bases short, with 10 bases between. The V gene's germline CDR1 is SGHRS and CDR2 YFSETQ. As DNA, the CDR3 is TGCGCCAGCAGCTTGGATTCACACAACTACGAGCAGTACTTC. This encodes CASSLDSHNYEQYF.

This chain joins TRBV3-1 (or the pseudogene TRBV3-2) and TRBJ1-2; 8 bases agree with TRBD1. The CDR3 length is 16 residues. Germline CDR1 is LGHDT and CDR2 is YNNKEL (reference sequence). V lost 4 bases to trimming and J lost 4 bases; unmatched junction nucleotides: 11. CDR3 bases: TGTGCCAGCAGCCTCCGGGACAGGCGGCTTGGCTATGGCTACACCTTC. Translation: CASSLRDRRLGYGYTF.

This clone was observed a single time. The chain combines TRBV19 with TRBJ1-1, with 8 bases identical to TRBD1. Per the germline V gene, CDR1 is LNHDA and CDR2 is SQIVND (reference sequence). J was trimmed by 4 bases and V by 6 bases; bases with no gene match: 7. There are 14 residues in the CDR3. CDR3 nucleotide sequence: TGTGCCAGTAGCTCGACAGGGGTTCGCACTGAAGCTTTCTTT. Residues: CASSSTGVRTEAFF.

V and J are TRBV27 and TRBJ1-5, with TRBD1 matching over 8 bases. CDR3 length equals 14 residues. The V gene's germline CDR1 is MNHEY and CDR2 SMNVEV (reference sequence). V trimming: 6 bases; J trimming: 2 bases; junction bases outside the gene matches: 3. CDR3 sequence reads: CASRKDRGNQPQHF. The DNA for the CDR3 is TGTGCCAGCAGAAAGGACAGGGGCAATCAGCCCCAGCATTTT.

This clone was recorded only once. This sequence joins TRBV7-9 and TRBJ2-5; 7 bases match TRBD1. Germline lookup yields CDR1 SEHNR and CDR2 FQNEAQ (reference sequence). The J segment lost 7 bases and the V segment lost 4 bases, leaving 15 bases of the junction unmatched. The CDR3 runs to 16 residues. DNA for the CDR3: TGTGCCAGCAGCTCGGCGCTCAAGGGGGCCTGGGGGACCCAGTACTTC. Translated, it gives CASSSALKGAWGTQYF. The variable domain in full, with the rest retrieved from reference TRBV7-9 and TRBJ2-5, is DTGVSQNPRHKITKRGQNVTFRCDPISEHNRLYWYRQTLGQGPEFLTYFQNEAQLEKSRLLSDRFSAERPKGSFSTLEIQRTEQGDSAMYLCASSSALKGAWGTQYFGPGTRLLVL.

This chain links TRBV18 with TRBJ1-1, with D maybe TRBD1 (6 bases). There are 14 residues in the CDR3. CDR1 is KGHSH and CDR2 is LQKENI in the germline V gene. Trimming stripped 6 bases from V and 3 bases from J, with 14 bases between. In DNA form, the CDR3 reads TGTGCCAGCTCGTCAAGGGGGTTGGACACTGAAGCTTTCTTT. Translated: CASSSRGLDTEAFF.

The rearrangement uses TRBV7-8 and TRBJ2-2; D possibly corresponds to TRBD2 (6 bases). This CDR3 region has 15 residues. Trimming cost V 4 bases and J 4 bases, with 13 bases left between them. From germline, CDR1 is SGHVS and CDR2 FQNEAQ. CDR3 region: CASSSGGAGTGELFF. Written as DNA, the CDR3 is TGTGCCAGCAGCTCCGGAGGGGCTGGCACCGGGGAGCTGTTTTTT.